In this sample, the clone carrying this TCR beta chain turned up many times. Its antigen is not known. This sample is part of a study of blood T cells in healthy people across ages. Study in general: In model experiments, template switching was able to capture about one barcoded beta molecule for every two T cells that were present. Findings and caveats of the study: CMV status of donors was not determined, possibly confounding expanded clonotype changes. Long-lived and aged donors differed, with more naive CD4+ cells and higher diversity in the long-lived. Roughly linear declines in TCR beta diversity per million T cells occurred with age.

Sample-barcoded 5' priming and a J-beta primer mix drove a second PCR of roughly 7 to 11 cycles. TCRdb reprocessed the 5' RACE reads with MiXCR, giving one entry per CDR3 protein. The sample holds about 650,000 distinct CDR3 sequences; about 30% are singletons and the top ten take just over 15%. The CDR3 runs to 14 residues. V lost 5 bases and J 0 bases, leaving 5 bases between the germline ends. The germline V gene has CDR1 MNHEY and CDR2 SMNVEV (reference sequence). The specimen sequenced was blood. This rearrangement joins TRBV27 to TRBJ2-6; D not resolved. The sequence was collected from a woman aged 80 or over in good health. The CDR3 nucleotides read TGTGCCAGCAGTCCGGACTCTGGGGCCAACGTCCTGACTTTC. Amino acids: CASSPDSGANVLTF.